Sequencing of this TCR beta chain was carried out in a study of blood T cells in healthy people across ages. It was with a sample-barcoded 5' primer and a J-beta primer mix that a second PCR of roughly 7 to 11 cycles was run. TCRdb processed the 5' RACE reads anew with MiXCR; each CDR3 protein has one entry. The sample lists roughly 700,000 distinct CDR3 sequences, roughly 25% occurring once. CDR3 length: 23 residues. J was trimmed by 0 bases and V by 4 bases; bases with no gene match: 23. Germline assignment: CDR1 SGHRS and CDR2 YFSETQ. The sample also formed part of further work on T cells of mothers and their children.

The sequencing sample was made of blood. The source of this sequence is a boy younger than 18 in good health. The rearrangement joins TRBV5-1 to TRBJ1-4, with 11 nucleotides matching TRBD1. The CDR3 region has the DNA TGCGCCAGCAGCCTGATTCCATGGACAGGGGGCACCGGTTCCCTGGCAACTAATGAAAAACTGTTTTTT. Encoded protein: CASSLIPWTGGTGSLATNEKLFF.